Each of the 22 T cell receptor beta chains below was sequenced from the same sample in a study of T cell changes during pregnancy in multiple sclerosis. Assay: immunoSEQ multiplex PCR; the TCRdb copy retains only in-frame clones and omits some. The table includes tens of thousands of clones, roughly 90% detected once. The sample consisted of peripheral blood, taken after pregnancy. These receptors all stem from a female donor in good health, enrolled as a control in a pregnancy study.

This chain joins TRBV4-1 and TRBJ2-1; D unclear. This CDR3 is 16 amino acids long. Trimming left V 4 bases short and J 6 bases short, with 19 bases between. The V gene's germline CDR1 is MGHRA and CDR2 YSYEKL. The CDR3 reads CASSPKVQARVNEQFF. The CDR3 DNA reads TGCGCCAGCAGCCCAAAGGTTCAGGCTCGTGTCAATGAGCAGTTCTTC.

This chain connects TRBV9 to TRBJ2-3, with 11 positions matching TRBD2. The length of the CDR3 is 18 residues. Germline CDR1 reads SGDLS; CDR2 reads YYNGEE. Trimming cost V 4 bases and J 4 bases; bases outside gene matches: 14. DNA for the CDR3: TGTGCCAGCAGCCCCCGGAGTAGCGGGGGGGCCGGGGCAGATACGCAGTATTTT. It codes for CASSPRSSGGAGADTQYF.

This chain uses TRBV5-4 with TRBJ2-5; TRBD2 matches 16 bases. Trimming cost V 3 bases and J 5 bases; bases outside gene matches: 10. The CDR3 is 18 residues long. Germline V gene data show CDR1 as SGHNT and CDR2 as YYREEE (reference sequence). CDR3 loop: CASSWGLAGGPLGETQYF. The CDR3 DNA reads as TGTGCCAGCAGCTGGGGACTAGCGGGAGGGCCGTTGGGGGAGACCCAGTACTTC. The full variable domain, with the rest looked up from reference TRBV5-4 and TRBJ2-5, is ETGVTQSPTHLIKTRGQQVTLRCSSQSGHNTVSWYQQALGQGPQFIFQYYREEENGRGNFPPRFSGLQFPNYSSELNVNALELDDSALYLCASSWGLAGGPLGETQYFGPGTRLLVL.

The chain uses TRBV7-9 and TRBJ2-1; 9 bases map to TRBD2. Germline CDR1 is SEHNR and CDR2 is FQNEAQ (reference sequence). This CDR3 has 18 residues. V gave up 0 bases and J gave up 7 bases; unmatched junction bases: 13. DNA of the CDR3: TGTGCCAGCAGCTTAGCTAGCGGGAGTATCAATGGGTTGAATGAGCAGTTCTTC. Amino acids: CASSLASGSINGLNEQFF.

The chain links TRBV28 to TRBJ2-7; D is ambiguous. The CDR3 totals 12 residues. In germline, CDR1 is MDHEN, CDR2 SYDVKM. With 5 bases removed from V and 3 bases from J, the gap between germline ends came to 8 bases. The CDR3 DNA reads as TGTGCCAGCAGTCATAACTTCTACGAGCAGTACTTC. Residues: CASSHNFYEQYF. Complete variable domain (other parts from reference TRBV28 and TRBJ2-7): DVKVTQSSRYLVKRTGEKVFLECVQDMDHENMFWYRQDPGLGLRLIYFSYDVKMKEKGDIPEGYSVSREKKERFSLILESASTNQTSMYLCASSHNFYEQYFGPGTRLTVT.

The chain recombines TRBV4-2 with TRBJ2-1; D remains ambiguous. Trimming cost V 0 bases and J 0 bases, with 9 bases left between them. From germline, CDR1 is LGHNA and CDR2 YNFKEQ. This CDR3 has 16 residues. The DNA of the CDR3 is TGTGCCAGCAGCCAAGAAGGCTGGAGCTCCTACAATGAGCAGTTCTTC. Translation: CASSQEGWSSYNEQFF.

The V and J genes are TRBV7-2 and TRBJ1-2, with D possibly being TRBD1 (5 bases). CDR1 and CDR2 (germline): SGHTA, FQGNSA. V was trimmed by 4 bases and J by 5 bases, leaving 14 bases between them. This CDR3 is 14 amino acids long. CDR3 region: CASSSSGEAYGYTF. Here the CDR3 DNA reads TGTGCCAGCAGCTCCTCGGGGGAAGCATATGGCTACACCTTC.

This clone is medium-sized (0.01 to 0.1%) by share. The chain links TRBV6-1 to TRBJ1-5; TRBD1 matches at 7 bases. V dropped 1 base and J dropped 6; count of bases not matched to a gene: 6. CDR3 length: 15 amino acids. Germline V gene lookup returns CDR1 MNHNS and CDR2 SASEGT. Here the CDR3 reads CASSEEGQGGQPQHF. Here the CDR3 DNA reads TGTGCCAGCAGTGAAGAAGGGCAGGGGGGTCAGCCCCAGCATTTT.

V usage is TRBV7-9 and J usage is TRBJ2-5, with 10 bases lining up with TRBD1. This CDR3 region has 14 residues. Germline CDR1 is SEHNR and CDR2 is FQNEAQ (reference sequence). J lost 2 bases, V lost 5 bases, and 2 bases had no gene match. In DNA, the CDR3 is TGTGCCAGCAGCCGGACAGGGGGTCAAGAGACCCAGTACTTC. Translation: CASSRTGGQETQYF.

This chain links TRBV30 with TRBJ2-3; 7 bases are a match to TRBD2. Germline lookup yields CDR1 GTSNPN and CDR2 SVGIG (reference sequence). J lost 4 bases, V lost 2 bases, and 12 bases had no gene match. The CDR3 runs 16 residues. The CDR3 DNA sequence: TGTGCCTGGAGTCCCCCCTGGGGCGGGAGCGCAGATACGCAGTATTTT. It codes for CAWSPPWGGSADTQYF.

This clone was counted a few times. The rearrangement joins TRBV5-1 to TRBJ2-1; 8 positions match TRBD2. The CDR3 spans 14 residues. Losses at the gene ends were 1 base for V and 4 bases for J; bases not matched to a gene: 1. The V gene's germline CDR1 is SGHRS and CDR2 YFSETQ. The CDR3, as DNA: TGCGCCAGCAGCTTGCCTAGCGGGTACAATGAGCAGTTCTTC. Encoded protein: CASSLPSGYNEQFF.

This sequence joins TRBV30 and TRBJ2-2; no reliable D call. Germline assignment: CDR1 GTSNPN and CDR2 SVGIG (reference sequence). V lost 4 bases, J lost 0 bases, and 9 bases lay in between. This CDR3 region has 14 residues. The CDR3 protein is CAWIASSNTGELFF. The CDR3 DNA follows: TGTGCCTGGATAGCCAGCTCGAACACCGGGGAGCTGTTTTTT.

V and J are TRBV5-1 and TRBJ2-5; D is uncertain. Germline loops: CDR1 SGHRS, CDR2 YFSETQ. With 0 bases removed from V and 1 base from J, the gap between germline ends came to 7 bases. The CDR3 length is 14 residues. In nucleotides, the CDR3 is TGCGCCAGCAGCTTGGATTCCAGCCAAGAGACCCAGTACTTC. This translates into CASSLDSSQETQYF.

The CDR3 DNA is TGTGCCATCAGTGAGGAGGGCGGGGGGGCCTTCAATGAGCAGTTCTTC. It encodes CAISEEGGGAFNEQFF. This chain joins TRBV10-3 and TRBJ2-1, with 9 bases lining up with TRBD2. CDR3 length equals 16 residues. The V segment lost 2 bases and the J segment 6 bases; nucleotides outside the gene matches: 8. Germline V gives CDR1 ENHRY, CDR2 SYGVKD.

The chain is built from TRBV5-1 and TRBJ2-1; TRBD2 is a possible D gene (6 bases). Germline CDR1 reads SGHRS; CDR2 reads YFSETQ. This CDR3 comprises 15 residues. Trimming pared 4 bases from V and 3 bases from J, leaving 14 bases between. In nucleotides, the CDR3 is TGCGCCAGCAGCCCCGAGGGAGGTTACTACAATGAGCAGTTCTTC. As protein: CASSPEGGYYNEQFF.

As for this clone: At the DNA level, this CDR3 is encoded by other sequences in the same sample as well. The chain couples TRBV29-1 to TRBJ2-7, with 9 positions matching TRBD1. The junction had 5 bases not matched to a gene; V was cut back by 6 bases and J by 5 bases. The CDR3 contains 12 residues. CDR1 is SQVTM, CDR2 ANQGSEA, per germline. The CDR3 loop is CSVGQGTDEQYF. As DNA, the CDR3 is TGCAGCGTGGGACAGGGTACGGACGAGCAGTACTTC.

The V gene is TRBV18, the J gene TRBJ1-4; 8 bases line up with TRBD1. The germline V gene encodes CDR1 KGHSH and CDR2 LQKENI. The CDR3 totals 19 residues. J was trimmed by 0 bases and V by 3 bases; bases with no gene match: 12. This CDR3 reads CASSPKGPGQGTTNEKLFF. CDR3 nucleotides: TGTGCCAGCTCACCCAAGGGCCCCGGACAGGGAACAACTAATGAAAAACTGTTTTTT.

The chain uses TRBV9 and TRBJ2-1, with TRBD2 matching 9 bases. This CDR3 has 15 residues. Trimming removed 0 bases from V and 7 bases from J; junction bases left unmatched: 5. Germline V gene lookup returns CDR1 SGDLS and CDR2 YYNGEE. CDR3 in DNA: TGTGCCAGCAGCGTAGCTGCGGGGGGGCATAATGAGCAGTTCTTC. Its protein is CASSVAAGGHNEQFF.

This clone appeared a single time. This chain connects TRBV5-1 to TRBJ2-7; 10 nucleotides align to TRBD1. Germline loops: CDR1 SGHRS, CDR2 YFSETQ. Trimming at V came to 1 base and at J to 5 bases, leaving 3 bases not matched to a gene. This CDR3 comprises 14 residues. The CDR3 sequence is CASSLWTGGDEQYF. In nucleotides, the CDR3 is TGCGCCAGCAGCTTGTGGACAGGGGGAGACGAGCAGTACTTC.

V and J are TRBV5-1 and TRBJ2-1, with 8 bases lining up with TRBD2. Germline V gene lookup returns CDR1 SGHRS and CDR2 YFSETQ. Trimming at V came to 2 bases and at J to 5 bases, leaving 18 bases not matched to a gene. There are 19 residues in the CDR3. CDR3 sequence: CASSLTRAGANRLDNEQFF. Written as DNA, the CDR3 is TGCGCCAGCAGCTTAACCAGAGCGGGGGCGAACCGATTGGACAATGAGCAGTTCTTC.

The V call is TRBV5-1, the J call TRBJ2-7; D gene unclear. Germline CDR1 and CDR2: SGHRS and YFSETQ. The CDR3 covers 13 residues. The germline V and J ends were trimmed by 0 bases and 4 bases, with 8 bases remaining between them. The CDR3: CASSLVPGYEQYF. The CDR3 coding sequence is TGCGCCAGCAGCTTGGTCCCAGGTTACGAGCAGTACTTC.

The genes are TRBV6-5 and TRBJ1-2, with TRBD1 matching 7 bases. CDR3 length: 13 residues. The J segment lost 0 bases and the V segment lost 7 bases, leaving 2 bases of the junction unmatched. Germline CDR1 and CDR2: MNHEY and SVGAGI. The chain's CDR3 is CASNTGANYGYTF. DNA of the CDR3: TGTGCCAGCAATACAGGGGCTAACTATGGCTACACCTTC.